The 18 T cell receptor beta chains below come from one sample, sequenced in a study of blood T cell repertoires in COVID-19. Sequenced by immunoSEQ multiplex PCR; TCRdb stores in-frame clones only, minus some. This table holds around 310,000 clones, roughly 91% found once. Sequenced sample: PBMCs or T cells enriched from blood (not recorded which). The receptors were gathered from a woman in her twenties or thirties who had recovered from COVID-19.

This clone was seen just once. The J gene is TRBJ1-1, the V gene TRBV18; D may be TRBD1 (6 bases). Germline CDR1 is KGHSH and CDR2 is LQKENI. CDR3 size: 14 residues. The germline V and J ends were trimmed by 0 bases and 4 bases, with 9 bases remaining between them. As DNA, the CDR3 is TGTGCCAGCTCACCACCGGGGGCAAGCACTGAAGCTTTCTTT. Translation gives CASSPPGASTEAFF.

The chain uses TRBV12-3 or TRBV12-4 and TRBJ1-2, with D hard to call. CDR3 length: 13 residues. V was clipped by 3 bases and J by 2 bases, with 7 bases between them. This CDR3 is CASSFRPNYGYTF. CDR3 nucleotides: TGTGCCAGCAGTTTCCGTCCCAACTATGGCTACACCTTC.

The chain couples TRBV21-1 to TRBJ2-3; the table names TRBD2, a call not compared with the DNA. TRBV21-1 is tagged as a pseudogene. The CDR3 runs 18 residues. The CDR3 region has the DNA TGTGCCAGCAGCACAACTAGCGGGAACAACACTAGCACAGATACGCAGTATTTT. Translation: CASSTTSGNNTSTDTQYF.

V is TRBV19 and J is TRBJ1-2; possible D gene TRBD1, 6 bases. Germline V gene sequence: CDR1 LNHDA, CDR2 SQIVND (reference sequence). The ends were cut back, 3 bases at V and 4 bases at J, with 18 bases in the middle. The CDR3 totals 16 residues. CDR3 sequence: CASSIDRINDFYGYTF. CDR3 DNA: TGTGCCAGTAGTATCGACAGGATAAACGACTTCTATGGCTACACCTTC. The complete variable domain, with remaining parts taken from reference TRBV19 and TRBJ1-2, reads DGGITQSPKYLFRKEGQNVTLSCEQNLNHDAMYWYRQDPGQGLRLIYYSQIVNDFQKGDIAEGYSVSREKKESFPLTVTSAQKNPTAFYLCASSIDRINDFYGYTFGSGTRLTVV.

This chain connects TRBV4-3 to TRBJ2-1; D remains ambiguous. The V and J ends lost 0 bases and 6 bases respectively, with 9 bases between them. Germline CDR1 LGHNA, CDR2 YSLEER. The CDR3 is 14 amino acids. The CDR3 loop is CASSQEETLNEQFF. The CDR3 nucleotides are TGCGCCAGCAGCCAAGAAGAGACACTCAATGAGCAGTTCTTC.

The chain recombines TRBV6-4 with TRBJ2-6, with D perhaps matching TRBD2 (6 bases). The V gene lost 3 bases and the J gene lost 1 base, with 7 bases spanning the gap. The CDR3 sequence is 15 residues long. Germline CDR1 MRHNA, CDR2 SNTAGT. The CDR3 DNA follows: TGTGCCAGCAGTGATGGGGGGTCTGGGGCCAACGTCCTGACTTTC. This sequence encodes CASSDGGSGANVLTF.

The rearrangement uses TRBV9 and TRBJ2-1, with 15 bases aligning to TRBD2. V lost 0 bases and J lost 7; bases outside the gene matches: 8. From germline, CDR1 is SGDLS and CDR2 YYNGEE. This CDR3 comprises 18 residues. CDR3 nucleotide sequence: TGTGCCAGCAGCGTAGGCCAAGAGGGACTAGCGGGAGGTAATGAGCAGTTCTTC. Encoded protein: CASSVGQEGLAGGNEQFF.

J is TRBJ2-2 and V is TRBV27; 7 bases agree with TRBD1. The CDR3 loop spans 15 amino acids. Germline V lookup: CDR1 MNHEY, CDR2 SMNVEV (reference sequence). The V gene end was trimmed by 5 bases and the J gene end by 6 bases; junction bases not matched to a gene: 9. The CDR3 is CASSPRGSVAGELFF. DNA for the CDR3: TGTGCCAGCAGTCCCAGGGGGTCTGTCGCCGGGGAGCTGTTTTTT.

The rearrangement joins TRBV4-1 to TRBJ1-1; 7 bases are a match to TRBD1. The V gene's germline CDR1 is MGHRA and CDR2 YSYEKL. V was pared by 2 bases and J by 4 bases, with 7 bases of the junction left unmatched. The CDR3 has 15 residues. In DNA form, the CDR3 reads TGCGCCAGCAGCCAACCCACAGGGGTATCCACTGAAGCTTTCTTT. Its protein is CASSQPTGVSTEAFF.

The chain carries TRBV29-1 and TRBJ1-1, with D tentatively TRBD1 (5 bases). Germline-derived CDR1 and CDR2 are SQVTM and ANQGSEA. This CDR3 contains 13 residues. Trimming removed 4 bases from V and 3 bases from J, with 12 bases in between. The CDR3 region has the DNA TGCAGCGTTGTTTGGCAGGGCGACACTGAAGCTTTCTTT. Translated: CSVVWQGDTEAFF.

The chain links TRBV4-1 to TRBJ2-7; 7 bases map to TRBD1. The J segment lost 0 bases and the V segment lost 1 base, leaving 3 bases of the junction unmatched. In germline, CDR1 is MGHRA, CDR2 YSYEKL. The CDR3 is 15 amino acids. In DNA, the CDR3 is TGCGCCAGCAGCCAAGCTGACAGGGACTCCTACGAGCAGTACTTC. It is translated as CASSQADRDSYEQYF.

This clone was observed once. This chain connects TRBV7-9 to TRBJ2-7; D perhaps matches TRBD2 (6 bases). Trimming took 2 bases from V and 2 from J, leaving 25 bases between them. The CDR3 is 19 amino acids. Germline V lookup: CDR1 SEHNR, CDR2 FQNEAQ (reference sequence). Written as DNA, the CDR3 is TGTGCCAGCAGCTTAACCCGGGGGACCGACTGGCGGGGTACCTACGAGCAGTACTTC. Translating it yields CASSLTRGTDWRGTYEQYF.

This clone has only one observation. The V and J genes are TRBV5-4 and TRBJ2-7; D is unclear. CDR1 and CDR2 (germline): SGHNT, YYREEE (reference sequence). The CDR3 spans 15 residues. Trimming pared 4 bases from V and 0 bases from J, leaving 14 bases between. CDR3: CASSPSPGPSYEQYF. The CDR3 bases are TGTGCCAGCAGCCCCTCCCCGGGTCCCTCCTACGAGCAGTACTTC.

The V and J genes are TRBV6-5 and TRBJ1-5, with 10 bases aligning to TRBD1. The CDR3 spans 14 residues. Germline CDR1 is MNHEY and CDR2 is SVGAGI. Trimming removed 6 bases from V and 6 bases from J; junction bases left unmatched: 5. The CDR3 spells CASRPGTGVQPQHF. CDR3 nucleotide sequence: TGTGCCAGCAGGCCCGGGACAGGGGTTCAGCCCCAGCATTTT.

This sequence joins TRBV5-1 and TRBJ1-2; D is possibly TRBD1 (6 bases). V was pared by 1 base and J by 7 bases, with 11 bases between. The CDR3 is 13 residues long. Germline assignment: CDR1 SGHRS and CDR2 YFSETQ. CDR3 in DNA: TGCGCCAGCAGCTTGATCAGGGGCAGTGGCTACACCTTC. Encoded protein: CASSLIRGSGYTF.

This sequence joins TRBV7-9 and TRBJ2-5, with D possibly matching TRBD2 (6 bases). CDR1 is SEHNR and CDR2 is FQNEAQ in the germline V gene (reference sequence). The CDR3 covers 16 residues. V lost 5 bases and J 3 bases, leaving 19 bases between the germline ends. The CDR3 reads CASSQTTGEFKETQYF. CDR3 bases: TGTGCCAGCAGCCAGACGACGGGGGAATTTAAAGAGACCCAGTACTTC.

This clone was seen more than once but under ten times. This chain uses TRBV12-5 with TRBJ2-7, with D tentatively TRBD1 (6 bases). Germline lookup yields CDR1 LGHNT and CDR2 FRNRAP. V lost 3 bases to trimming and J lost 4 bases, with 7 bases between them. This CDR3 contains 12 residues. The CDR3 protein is CASGLQGYEQYF. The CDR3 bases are TGTGCTAGTGGTTTACAGGGTTACGAGCAGTACTTC.

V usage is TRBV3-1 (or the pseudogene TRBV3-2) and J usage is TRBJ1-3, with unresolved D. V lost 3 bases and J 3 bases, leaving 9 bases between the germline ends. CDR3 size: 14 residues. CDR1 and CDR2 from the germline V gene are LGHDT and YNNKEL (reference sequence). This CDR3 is CASSHGEGGNTIYF. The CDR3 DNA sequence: TGTGCCAGCAGCCATGGGGAGGGTGGAAACACCATATATTTT.